This TCR beta chain appears in the sequencing data of a study of blood T cell repertoires in COVID-19. Across the study: Two negative PCRs, clearance, or symptom resolution were required of recovered Cohort 3 donors. Donors in the United States, Italy and Spain gave samples during acute or convalescent COVID-19.

The cohort comprised adults aged 18 to 89 years residing in under 25 US areas. V shed 1 base and J shed 0 bases, with 16 bases lying between them. Per germline, CDR1 SGHAT and CDR2 FQNNGV. The CDR3 contains 18 residues. In the original analysis: Reference gene primers were amplified, and this amplification served to estimate nucleated cell counts. The table came from immunoSEQ multiplex PCR; TCRdb's copy has only in-frame clones and leaves some out. That table supplies the V and J calls and clone size; D and trimming were determined from the DNA. The sample records some 220,000 clones, approximately 87% being singletons.

The genes are TRBV11-2 and TRBJ1-3; D possibly corresponds to TRBD1 (5 bases). The sequencing input was PBMCs or T cells enriched from blood (not recorded which). This TCR derives from a woman between 45 and 60 years old in a cohort exposed to, infected with or recovered from COVID-19 (not recorded which). CDR3 in amino acids: CASSLVGALQSSGNTIYF. CDR3 sequence (DNA): TGTGCCAGCAGCTTAGTTGGGGCCCTTCAGAGCTCTGGAAACACCATATATTTT.